This T cell receptor (beta chain) is from a study of cytomegalovirus exposure and HLA in healthy donors. Study-wide findings and caveats: Donors were assumed by presence/absence analyses to have roughly uniform sequencing depth. The likely origin of a cluster of highly shared sequence variants was a sequencing artifact. A later analysis found TCR association rates differed by HLA locus, highest for DRB1 and lowest for HLA-C. The authors later found HLA-associated TCR beta chains more clonally expanded than equally common others.

As concerns this clone: Its antigen remains unidentified.

CDR3 length equals 15 residues. V lost 0 bases, J lost 5 bases, and 1 base stayed unmatched. Germline assignment: CDR1 MNHEY and CDR2 SVGAGI. PCR used 60 Vbeta primers and 13 Jbeta primers. Method: immunoSEQ multiplex PCR; TCRdb's copy keeps in-frame clones and lacks some. The table includes about 94,000 clones, 79% detected once. Sequenced input: PBMCs. The TCR sequence derives from a woman aged 35 to 49 in good health and CMV-seronegative. The chain combines TRBV6-5 with TRBJ1-1; 12 bases are a match to TRBD1. The CDR3 DNA follows: TGTGCCAGCAGTTACTCGGGACAGGGGGCGACTGAAGCTTTCTTT. It codes for CASSYSGQGATEAFF.